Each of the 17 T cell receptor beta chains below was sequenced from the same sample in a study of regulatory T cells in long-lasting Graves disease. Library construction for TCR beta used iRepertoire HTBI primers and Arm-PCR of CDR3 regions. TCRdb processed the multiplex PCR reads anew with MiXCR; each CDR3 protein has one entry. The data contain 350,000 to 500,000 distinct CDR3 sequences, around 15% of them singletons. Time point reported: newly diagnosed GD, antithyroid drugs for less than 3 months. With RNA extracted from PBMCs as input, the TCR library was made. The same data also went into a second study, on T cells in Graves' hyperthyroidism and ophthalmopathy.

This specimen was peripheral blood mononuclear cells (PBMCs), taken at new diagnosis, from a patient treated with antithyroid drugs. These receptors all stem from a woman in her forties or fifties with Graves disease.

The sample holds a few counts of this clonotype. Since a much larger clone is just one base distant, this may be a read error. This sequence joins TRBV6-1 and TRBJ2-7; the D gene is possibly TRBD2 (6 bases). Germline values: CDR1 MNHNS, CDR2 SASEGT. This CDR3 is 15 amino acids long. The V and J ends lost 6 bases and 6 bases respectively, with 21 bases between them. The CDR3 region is CASRNPSDRTCEQYF. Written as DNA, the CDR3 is TGTGCCAGCAGGAACCCTAGCGACAGAACCTGCGAGCAGTACTTC.

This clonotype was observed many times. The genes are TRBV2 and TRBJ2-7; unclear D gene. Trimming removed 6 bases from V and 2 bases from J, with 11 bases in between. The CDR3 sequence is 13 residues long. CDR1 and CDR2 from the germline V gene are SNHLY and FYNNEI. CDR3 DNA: TGTGCCAGCAGCAGCAATCCCACCTACGAGCAGTACTTC. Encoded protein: CASSSNPTYEQYF.

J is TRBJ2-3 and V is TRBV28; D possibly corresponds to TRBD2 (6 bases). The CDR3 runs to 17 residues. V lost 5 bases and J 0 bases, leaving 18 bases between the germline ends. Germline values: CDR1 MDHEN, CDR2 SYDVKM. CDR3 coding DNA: TGTGCCAGCAGTGCCTCCTGGGCGGGAAGTAGCACAGATACGCAGTATTTT. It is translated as CASSASWAGSSTDTQYF. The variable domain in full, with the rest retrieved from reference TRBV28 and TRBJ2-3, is DVKVTQSSRYLVKRTGEKVFLECVQDMDHENMFWYRQDPGLGLRLIYFSYDVKMKEKGDIPEGYSVSREKKERFSLILESASTNQTSMYLCASSASWAGSSTDTQYFGPGTRLTVL.

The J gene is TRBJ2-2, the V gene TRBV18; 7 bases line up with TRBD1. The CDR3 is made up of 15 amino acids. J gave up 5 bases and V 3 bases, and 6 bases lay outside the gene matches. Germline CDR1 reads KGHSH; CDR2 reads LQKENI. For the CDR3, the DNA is TGTGCCAGCTCACCTAGACAGGGACGAACCGGGGAGCTGTTTTTT. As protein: CASSPRQGRTGELFF.

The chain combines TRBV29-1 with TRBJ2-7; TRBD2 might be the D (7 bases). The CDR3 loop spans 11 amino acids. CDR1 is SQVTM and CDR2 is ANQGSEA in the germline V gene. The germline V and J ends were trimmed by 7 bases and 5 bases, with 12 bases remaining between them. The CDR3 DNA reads TGCAGCGCCCTAGGGGGGGACGAGCAGTACTTC. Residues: CSALGGDEQYF.

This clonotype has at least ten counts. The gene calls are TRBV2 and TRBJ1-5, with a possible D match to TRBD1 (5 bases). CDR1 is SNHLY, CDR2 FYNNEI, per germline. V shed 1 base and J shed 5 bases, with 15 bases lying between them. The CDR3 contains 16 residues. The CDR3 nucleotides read TGTGCCAGCAGTGAAGGGATGGTCAGGGCGGATCAGCCCCAGCATTTT. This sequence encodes CASSEGMVRADQPQHF.

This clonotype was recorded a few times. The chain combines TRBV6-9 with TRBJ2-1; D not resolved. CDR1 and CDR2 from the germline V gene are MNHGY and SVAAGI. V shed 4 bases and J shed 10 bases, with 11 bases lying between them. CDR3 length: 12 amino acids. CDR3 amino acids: CASSFPTAEQFF. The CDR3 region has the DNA TGTGCCAGCAGTTTCCCGACCGCGGAGCAGTTCTTC.

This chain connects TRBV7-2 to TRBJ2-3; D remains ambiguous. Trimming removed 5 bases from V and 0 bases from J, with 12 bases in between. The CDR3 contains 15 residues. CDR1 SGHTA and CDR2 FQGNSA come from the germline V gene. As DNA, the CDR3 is TGTGCCAGCAGCCCCGAATCCCGTAGCACAGATACGCAGTATTTT. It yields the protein CASSPESRSTDTQYF.

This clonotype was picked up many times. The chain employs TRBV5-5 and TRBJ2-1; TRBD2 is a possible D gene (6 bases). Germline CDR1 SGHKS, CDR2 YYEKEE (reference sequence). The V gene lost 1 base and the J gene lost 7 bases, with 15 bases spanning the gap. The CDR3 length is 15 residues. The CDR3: CASSLYGSESNEQFF. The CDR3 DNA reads TGTGCCAGCAGCTTGTACGGGAGTGAGTCGAATGAGCAGTTCTTC.

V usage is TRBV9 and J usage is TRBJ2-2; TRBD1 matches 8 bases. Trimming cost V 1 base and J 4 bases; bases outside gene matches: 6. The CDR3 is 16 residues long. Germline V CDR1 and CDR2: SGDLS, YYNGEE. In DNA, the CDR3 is TGTGCCAGCAGCGTACTGCAGGGGGCGGGCACCGGGGAGCTGTTTTTT. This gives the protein CASSVLQGAGTGELFF.

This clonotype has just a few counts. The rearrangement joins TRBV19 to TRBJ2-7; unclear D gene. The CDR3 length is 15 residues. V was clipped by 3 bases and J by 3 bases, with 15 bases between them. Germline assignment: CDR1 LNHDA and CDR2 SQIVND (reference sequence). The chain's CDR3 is CASSITLDPDYEQYF. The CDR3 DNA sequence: TGTGCCAGTAGTATCACCCTCGATCCGGACTACGAGCAGTACTTC. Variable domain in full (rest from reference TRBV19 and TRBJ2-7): DGGITQSPKYLFRKEGQNVTLSCEQNLNHDAMYWYRQDPGQGLRLIYYSQIVNDFQKGDIAEGYSVSREKKESFPLTVTSAQKNPTAFYLCASSITLDPDYEQYFGPGTRLTVT.

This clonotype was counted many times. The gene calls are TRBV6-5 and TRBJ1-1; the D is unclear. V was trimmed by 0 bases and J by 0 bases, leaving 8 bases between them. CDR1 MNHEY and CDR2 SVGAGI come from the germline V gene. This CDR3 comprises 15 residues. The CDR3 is CASSYSISVNTEAFF. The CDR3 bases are TGTGCCAGCAGTTACTCAATTTCTGTGAACACTGAAGCTTTCTTT.

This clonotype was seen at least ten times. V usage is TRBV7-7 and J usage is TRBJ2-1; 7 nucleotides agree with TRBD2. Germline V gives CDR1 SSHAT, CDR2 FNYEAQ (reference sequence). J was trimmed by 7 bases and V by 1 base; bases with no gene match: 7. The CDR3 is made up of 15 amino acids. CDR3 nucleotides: TGTGCCAGCAGCTTAGATGGCGGGAGTGGAAATGAGCAGTTCTTC. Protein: CASSLDGGSGNEQFF.

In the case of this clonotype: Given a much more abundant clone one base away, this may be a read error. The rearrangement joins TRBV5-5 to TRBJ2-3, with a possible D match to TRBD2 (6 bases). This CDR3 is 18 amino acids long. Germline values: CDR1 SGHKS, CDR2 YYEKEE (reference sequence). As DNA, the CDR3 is TGTGCCAGCAGCCCCGGGTGGAGGGGATTCACTAGCACAGATACGCGGTATTTT. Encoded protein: CASSPGWRGFTSTDTRYF.

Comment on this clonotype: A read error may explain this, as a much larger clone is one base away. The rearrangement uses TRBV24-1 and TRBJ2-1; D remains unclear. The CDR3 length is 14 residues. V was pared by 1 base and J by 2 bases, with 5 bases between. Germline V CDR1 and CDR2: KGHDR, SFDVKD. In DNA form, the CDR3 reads TGTGCCACCAGTGATTTCGACCCCTACAATGAGCAGTTCTTC. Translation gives CATSDFDPYNEQFF.

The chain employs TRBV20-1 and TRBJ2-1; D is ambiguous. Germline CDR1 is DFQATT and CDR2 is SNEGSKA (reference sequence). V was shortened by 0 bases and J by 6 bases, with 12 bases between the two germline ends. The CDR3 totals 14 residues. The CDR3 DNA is TGCAGTGCTAGAGATGGGCTAGTTCGCAATGAGCAGTTCTTC. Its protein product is CSARDGLVRNEQFF.

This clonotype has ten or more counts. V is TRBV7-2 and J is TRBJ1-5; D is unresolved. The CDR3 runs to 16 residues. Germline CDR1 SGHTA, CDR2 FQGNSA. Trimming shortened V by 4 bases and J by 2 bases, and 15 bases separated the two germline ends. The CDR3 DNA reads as TGTGCCAGCAGCTGGGTGATTGGAGAGGGCAATCAGCCCCAGCATTTT. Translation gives CASSWVIGEGNQPQHF.